The present T cell receptor (beta chain) was sequenced within a study of T-cell memory formation after mild COVID-19. The study's findings and limits: The authors did not confirm SARS-CoV-2 specificity of second-wave clones peaking day 37. Cross-reactive memory appears to have joined, as suggested by some responding clones showing up in pre-infection memory. Chiefly within CM and EM were the contracting CD4+ clones; CD8+ ones were within EMRA. Balance between CD4 and CD8 was seen in clones contracting day 15 to 85, and a CD4+ lean was seen in later expanders.

TCRdb re-analysed the 5' RACE reads in MiXCR, keeping a single row per CDR3 protein. The repertoire holds 500,000 to 550,000 distinct CDR3 sequences, with 20% as singletons. This clonotype was counted between two and nine times. Its antigen is not known. V was pared by 2 bases and J by 1 base, with 8 bases between. The CDR3 is 14 amino acids. Germline V gene lookup returns CDR1 SEHNR and CDR2 FQNEAQ (reference sequence). The source material was PBMCs or a T cell subset sorted from them (not recorded which). This receptor was obtained from an adult woman who had mild COVID-19 (a few samples of this study predate the infection). Cell type and time point are not known. The V call is TRBV7-9, the J call TRBJ1-2; D remains unclear. The CDR3 here is CASSLIGVNYGYTF. The CDR3 bases are TGTGCCAGCAGCTTAATCGGAGTTAACTATGGCTACACCTTC.